The source of this T cell receptor beta chain is a study of memory CD4+ T cells and cytomegalovirus serostatus. Only a few counts were recorded for this clone. Its antigen is as yet unknown. Trimming removed 2 bases at V and 7 bases at J, with 5 bases between. Germline V gives CDR1 MRHNA, CDR2 SNTAGT. The CDR3 is made up of 11 amino acids. Authors' methods: Out-of-frame sequences were removed, leaving about 2,300,000 distinct TCRbeta sequences. Sequencing was performed with immunoSEQ multiplex PCR; in TCRdb, only in-frame clones are kept and a portion is missing. V, J and clone size derive from that table, while D and trimming were established from the DNA sequence. The data show 50,000 to 65,000 clones, roughly 78% seen once. The study, taken as a whole, reports: Repertoires predicted CMV serostatus with median bootstrapped AUC of roughly 0.95.

Single viable CD3+CD4+CD8-CD45RO+ cells were sorted as the memory CD4+ T cells. The sample comprised memory CD4+ T cells from blood. The source of this sequence is an adult in good health and CMV-seronegative. The chain carries TRBV6-4 and TRBJ1-1; TRBD1 might be the D (5 bases). In DNA, the CDR3 is TGTGCCAGCAGTGACGGGGGTGAAGCTTTCTTT. It is translated as CASSDGGEAFF.